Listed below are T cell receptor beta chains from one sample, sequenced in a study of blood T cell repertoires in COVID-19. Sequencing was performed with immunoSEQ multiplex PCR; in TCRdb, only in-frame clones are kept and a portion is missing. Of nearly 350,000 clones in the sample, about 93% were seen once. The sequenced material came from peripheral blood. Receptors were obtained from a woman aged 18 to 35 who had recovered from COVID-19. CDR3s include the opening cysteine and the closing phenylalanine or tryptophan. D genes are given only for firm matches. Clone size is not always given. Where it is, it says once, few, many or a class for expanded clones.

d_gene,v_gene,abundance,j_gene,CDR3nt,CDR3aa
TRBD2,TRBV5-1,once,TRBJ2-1,TGCGCCAGCAGCGGAGCTAGCGGGGGGTACAATGAGCAGTTCTTC,CASSGASGGYNEQFF
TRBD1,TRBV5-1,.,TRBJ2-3,TGCGCCAGCAGCCACAGGGGGTGGTCAGATACGCAGTATTTT,CASSHRGWSDTQYF
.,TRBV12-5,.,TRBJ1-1,TGTGCTAGTGGGACGTTCCGGGACACCGAATTTAACACTGAAGCTTTCTTT,CASGTFRDTEFNTEAFF
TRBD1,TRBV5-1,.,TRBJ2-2,TGCGCCAGCAGGCACCCGGGACAGGCTGCTTTAAACACCGGGGAGCTGTTTTTT,CASRHPGQAALNTGELFF
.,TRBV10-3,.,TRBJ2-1,TGTGCCATCACAGTGGCCTCCCACAACGAGCAGTTCTTC,CAITVASHNEQFF
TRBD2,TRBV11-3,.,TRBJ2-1,TGTGCCAGCAGCTTAAACCCTAGCGGGATCGAAAATGAGCAGTTCTTC,CASSLNPSGIENEQFF
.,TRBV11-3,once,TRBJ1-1,TGTGCCAGCAGCTCAGGTCGGGGGATGCGAACTGAAGCTTTCTTT,CASSSGRGMRTEAFF
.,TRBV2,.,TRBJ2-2,TGTGCCAGCAGTGAAGCGCTTGTAGGGGGTCCCGGGGAGCTGTTTTTT,CASSEALVGGPGELFF
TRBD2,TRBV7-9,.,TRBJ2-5,TGTGCCAGCAGCCCCCTGGGCGGCGGGAGAGAGACCCAGTACTTC,CASSPLGGGRETQYF
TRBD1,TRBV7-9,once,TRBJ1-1,TGTGCCAGCAGCCCGACAGGGGGCACTGAAGCTTTCTTT,CASSPTGGTEAFF
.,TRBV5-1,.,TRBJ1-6,TGCGCCAGCAGCTTGGGAAGGGAGTCACCCCTCCACTTT,CASSLGRESPLHF
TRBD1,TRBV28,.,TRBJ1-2,TGTGCCAGCCAAACAGGGGGCCCTCCCGTCTATGGCTACACCTTC,CASQTGGPPVYGYTF
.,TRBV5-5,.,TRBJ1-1,TGTGCCAGCAGCGTGAGCCTTGTGGACACTGAAGCTTTCTTT,CASSVSLVDTEAFF
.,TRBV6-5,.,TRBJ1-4,TGTGCCAGCAGTTATTCCAGTCTAGCAACTAATGAAAAACTGTTTTTT,CASSYSSLATNEKLFF
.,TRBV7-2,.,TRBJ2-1,TGTGCCAGCACACACCTAGTCGGGCTAGCAGGAGAGCAGTTCTTC,CASTHLVGLAGEQFF
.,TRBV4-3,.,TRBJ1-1,TGCGCCAGCAGCCAAGATTCTCGGGACTGGTACCCTGAAGCTTTCTTT,CASSQDSRDWYPEAFF
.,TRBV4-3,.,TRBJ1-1,TGCGCCAGCAGCCAAGATTTGGGACACGGGACTGAAGCTTTCTTT,CASSQDLGHGTEAFF
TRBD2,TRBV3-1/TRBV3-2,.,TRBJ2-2,TGTGCCAGCAGCCAAGTCGCGGGACTAGCGGGAACCAACACCGGGGAGCTGTTTTTT,CASSQVAGLAGTNTGELFF
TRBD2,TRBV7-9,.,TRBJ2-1,TGTGCCAGCAGCTTAGCACTAGCGGGCTCCTACAATGAGCAGTTCTTC,CASSLALAGSYNEQFF
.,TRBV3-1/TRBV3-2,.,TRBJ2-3,TGTGCCAGCAGCCCTCACTCCGGGAGCCTGGGAGATACGCAGTATTTT,CASSPHSGSLGDTQYF
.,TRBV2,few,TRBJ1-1,TGTGCCAGCAGCCCAAGGGAGGGGCGGATGGCTTTCTTT,CASSPREGRMAFF
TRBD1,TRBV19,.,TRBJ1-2,TGTGCCAGTAGTACAGGGGGCATTCACACCTTC,CASSTGGIHTF
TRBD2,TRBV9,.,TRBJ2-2,TGTGCCAGCAGCGTGGGGGGGATTACCGGGGAGCTGTTTTTT,CASSVGGITGELFF
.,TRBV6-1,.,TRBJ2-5,TGTGCCAGCAGTGAATTTTCAGCGGTCAGGGGGACCCAGTACTTC,CASSEFSAVRGTQYF
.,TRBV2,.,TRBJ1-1,TGTGCCAGCAGTGAGTTGGGGCAGGGGAACACTGAAGCTTTCTTT,CASSELGQGNTEAFF
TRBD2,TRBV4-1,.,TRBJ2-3,TGCGCCAGCAGCCAGACGGAACTAGCGGGAGGAAGGACAGATACGCAGTATTTT,CASSQTELAGGRTDTQYF
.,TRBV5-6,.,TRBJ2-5,TGTGCCAGCAGGGACGGACAGAGACAAGAGACCCAGTACTTC,CASRDGQRQETQYF
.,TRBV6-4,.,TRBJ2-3,TGTGCCAGCAGTGAAGGGGTCACAGATACGCAGTATTTT,CASSEGVTDTQYF
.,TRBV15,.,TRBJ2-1,TGTGCCACCAGCAGAGAGGGGGCAGGTGGGAGCAGGTTCTACAATGAGCAGTTCTTC,CATSREGAGGSRFYNEQFF
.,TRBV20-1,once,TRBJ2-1,TGCAGTGCTAGAAATTGGGCTGAGCAGTTCTTC,CSARNWAEQFF
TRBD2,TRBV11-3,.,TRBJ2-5,TGTGCCAGCAGCTTTACCACTAGCGGGAGGGTTTTCCAAGAGACCCAGTACTTC,CASSFTTSGRVFQETQYF
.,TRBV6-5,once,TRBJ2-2,TGTGCCAGCAGTTATTCAGGGGATCACACCGGGGAGCTGTTTTTT,CASSYSGDHTGELFF
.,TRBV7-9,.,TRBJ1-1,TGTGCCAGCAGCCAGCAGGCGGGCAGCATGAACACTGAAGCTTTCTTT,CASSQQAGSMNTEAFF
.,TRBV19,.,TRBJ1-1,TGTGCCAGTAGTATAGATTCGTTAGGCGGGCGGTCAAACACTGAAGCTTTCTTT,CASSIDSLGGRSNTEAFF
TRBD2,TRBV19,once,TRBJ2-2,TGTGCCAGTACCGGGAGGTTCGCCGGGGAGCTGTTTTTT,CASTGRFAGELFF
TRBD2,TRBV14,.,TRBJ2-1,TGTGCCAGCAGCCAAAAGACTAGCGGGCTCTACAATGAGCAGTTCTTC,CASSQKTSGLYNEQFF
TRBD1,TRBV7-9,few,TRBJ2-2,TGTGCCAGCAGCTTAGTTGGGACAGGGTCTACCGGGGAGCTGTTTTTT,CASSLVGTGSTGELFF
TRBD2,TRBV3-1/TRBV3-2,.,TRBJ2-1,TGTGCCAGCAGCTCACTAGCGGGGGGATTCAATGAGCAGTTCTTC,CASSSLAGGFNEQFF
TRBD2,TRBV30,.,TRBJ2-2,TGTGCCTGCGGACTAGCGTTGAACACCGGGGAGCTGTTTTTT,CACGLALNTGELFF
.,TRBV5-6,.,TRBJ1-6,TGTGCCAGCAGCTTGGGGACAGTAACTTTTCCCTTGGCCCTCCACTTT,CASSLGTVTFPLALHF
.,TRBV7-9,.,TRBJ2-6,TGTGCCAGCAGCCCCCTCTCTGGGGCCAACGTCCTGACTTTC,CASSPLSGANVLTF
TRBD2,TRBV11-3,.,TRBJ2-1,TGTGCCAGCAGCACCCACGGGACTAGCGGGAGGACGCCCTACAATGAGCAGTTCTTC,CASSTHGTSGRTPYNEQFF
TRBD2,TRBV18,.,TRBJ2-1,TGTGCCAGCTCACCGCCGGGGACTAGCGCCTACAATGAGCAGTTCTTC,CASSPPGTSAYNEQFF
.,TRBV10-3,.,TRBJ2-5,TGTGCCATCAGTCCCAACCAAGAGACCCAGTACTTC,CAISPNQETQYF
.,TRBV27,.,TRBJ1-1,TGTGCCAGCAGTTCAGGGGCGCAGGGAGCTTTCTTT,CASSSGAQGAFF
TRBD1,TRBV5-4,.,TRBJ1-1,TGTGCCAGCAGCGCCGGGACAGTGGGCACTGAAGCTTTCTTT,CASSAGTVGTEAFF
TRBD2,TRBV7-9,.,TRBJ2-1,TGTGCCAGCAGCTTCGGACTAGCGGGAGAGAATGAGCAGTTCTTC,CASSFGLAGENEQFF
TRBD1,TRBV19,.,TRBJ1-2,TGTGCCAGTAGTATATCACGGCAGGGGGCCTATGGCTACACCTTC,CASSISRQGAYGYTF
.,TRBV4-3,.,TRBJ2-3,TGCGCCAGCAGCCAACCCGGGGAGGCCCTAGATACGCAGTATTTT,CASSQPGEALDTQYF
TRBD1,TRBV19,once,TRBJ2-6,TGTGCCAGTAGTACAACAACAGGGGACCGCTCTGGGGCCAACGTCCTGACTTTC,CASSTTTGDRSGANVLTF
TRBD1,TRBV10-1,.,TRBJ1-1,TGCGCCAGCAGAGGCGGGGACAGAGTCATGAACACTGAAGCTTTCTTT,CASRGGDRVMNTEAFF